These T cell receptor beta chains were read from a single sample in a study of neurological immune-mediated disorders. TCRdb independently ran MiXCR on the 5' RACE reads; one entry per CDR3 protein. The data contain about 74,000 distinct CDR3 sequences, approximately 5.2% of them singletons. The sequencing input was PBMCs. The receptors were gathered from a young man with multiple sclerosis. Both conserved end residues are part of each CDR3. The order of the fields is J gene, V gene, D gene, clone size, CDR3 DNA, CDR3 protein. The D gene is left open where the match is weak. Clone size appears in some rows only: once, few, many, or a class for an expanded clone.

>TRBJ2-5|TRBV9|NA|many
TGTGCCAGCAGCCTCAACCAAGAGACCCAGTACTTC
CASSLNQETQYF
>TRBJ2-7|TRBV10-2|NA|NA
TGCGCCAGCAGGGAAATACAGGGCGCTGAGAAGTACGAGCAGTACTTC
CASREIQGAEKYEQYF
>TRBJ2-3|TRBV20-1|TRBD2|many
TGCAGTGCTTATGTGCTTAGCGGGGGTGATTCAGATACGCAGTATTTT
CSAYVLSGGDSDTQYF
>TRBJ2-2|TRBV28|NA|many
TGTGCCAGCAGTACCAAACAGGGGAGGCCGATTGGGGCCGGGGAGCTGTTTTTT
CASSTKQGRPIGAGELFF
>TRBJ2-3|TRBV20-1|NA|many
TGCAGTGCTAGAAGCGATGGCACAGATACGCAGTATTTT
CSARSDGTDTQYF
>TRBJ2-3|TRBV29-1|NA|many
TGCAGCGTTGAAAAGCGACGGACCACAGATACGCAGTATTTT
CSVEKRRTTDTQYF
>TRBJ2-3|TRBV10-3|NA|many
TGTGCCATCAGTGAGTCGTCCCTGAGACCCACAGATACGCAGTATTTT
CAISESSLRPTDTQYF
>TRBJ2-3|TRBV7-6|NA|many
TGTGCCAGCAGCTTACGGATCGGTAGCACAGATACGCAGTATTTT
CASSLRIGSTDTQYF
>TRBJ1-2|TRBV7-8|NA|many
TGTGCCAGCAGTGGAGGGACAACCTATGGCTACACCTTC
CASSGGTTYGYTF
>TRBJ2-7|TRBV6-6|NA|many
TGTGCCAGCAGTTACCTGGACATTCCGAGCTCCTACGAGCAGTACTTC
CASSYLDIPSSYEQYF
>TRBJ1-1|TRBV20-1|NA|NA
TGCAGTGCTAGATTTCGGGGGGACGGGACCTTT
CSARFRGDGTF
>TRBJ1-4|TRBV6-6|NA|NA
TGTGCCAGCAGTTACTCCGGGTCCCTCAATGAAAAACTGTTTTTT
CASSYSGSLNEKLFF
>TRBJ2-3|TRBV5-1|NA|many
TGCGCCAGCAGCTTGATTGGGGGCACTAGCACAGATACGCAGTATTTT
CASSLIGGTSTDTQYF
>TRBJ2-4|TRBV29-1|NA|many
TGCAGCGTTAAACAGGCGCCCTTAGCCAAAAACATTCAGTACTTC
CSVKQAPLAKNIQYF
>TRBJ2-4|TRBV20-1|NA|many
TGCAGTGCTCGTGTAGGGGCCAAAAACATTCAGTACTTC
CSARVGAKNIQYF
>TRBJ1-2|TRBV7-2|NA|many
TGTGCCAGCAGCTCCAAGGGCGGGTATGGCTACACCTTC
CASSSKGGYGYTF
>TRBJ1-2|TRBV20-1|TRBD1|many
TGCAGTGCTAAGGACAGGGGGGCTAATGGCTACACCTTC
CSAKDRGANGYTF
>TRBJ2-1|TRBV7-9|NA|many
TGTGCCAGCAGCTTAGAAAAGGCCTCCTACAATGAGCAGTTCTTC
CASSLEKASYNEQFF
>TRBJ2-7|TRBV5-1|NA|many
TGCGCCAGCAGGTCCCCAGCCGCCTACGAGCAGTACTTC
CASRSPAAYEQYF
>TRBJ1-1|TRBV29-1|NA|many
TGCAGCGTTGGACGGACAGCGAACACTGAAGCTTTCTTT
CSVGRTANTEAFF
>TRBJ2-1|TRBV7-2|NA|many
TGTGCCAGCAGCTTTTACGTCGGCGCAGGGAAGGTCAATGAGCAGTTCTTC
CASSFYVGAGKVNEQFF
>TRBJ2-7|TRBV5-1|TRBD1|many
TGCGCCAGCAGCTGGGGGACAGAAAAGGGCGAGCAGTACTTC
CASSWGTEKGEQYF
>TRBJ1-6|TRBV10-2|NA|many
TGCGCCAGCAGTGAAAGGTTGGGGGGGAATTCACCCCTCCACTTT
CASSERLGGNSPLHF
>TRBJ2-7|TRBV10-3|NA|many
TGTGCCATCAGCTCTGGTCCAGAATCCTACGAGCAGTACTTC
CAISSGPESYEQYF
>TRBJ1-3|TRBV9|NA|many
TGTGCCAGCAGCGTGTCAGGGACACCTGGAAACACCATATATTTT
CASSVSGTPGNTIYF
>TRBJ2-1|TRBV9|TRBD2|many
TGTGCCAGCGGGCTAGCGGGAGGCCCCGAGCAGTTCTTC
CASGLAGGPEQFF
>TRBJ1-6|TRBV20-1|NA|many
TGCAGTGCTAAGAGGAGGGAATCACCCCTCCACTTT
CSAKRRESPLHF
>TRBJ2-2|TRBV20-1|NA|many
NA
CSPTESEPGSCFF
>TRBJ1-6|TRBV5-1|TRBD1|many
TGCGCCAGCAGCAAGGGACAGGTCTCGAATTCACCCCTCAACTTT
CASSKGQVSNSPLNF
>TRBJ2-6|TRBV10-3|NA|many
TGTGCCATCAGTGAGTCTGGGGCGAACAACGTCCTGACTTTC
CAISESGANNVLTF
>TRBJ2-7|TRBV29-1|NA|many
TGCAGCGTTGCCAGGGGCAGGGGCCAGGAGCAGTACTTC
CSVARGRGQEQYF
>TRBJ2-1|TRBV11-2|NA|many
TGTGCCAGCAGCTTAGGGTGGGGCATCGGGCAGTTCTTC
CASSLGWGIGQFF
>TRBJ2-3|TRBV11-2|TRBD2|many
TGTGCCAGCACCTTACGGCTAGCGGGATCCACAAATACGCAGTATTTT
CASTLRLAGSTNTQYF
>TRBJ2-5|TRBV7-7|TRBD1|many
TGTGCTAGCAGCTTACAGGGGACAGAGACCCAGTACTTC
CASSLQGTETQYF
>TRBJ1-4|TRBV24-1|NA|many
TGTGCCACCAGTGATGGAAGCAGTACAACTAATGAAAAACTGTTTTTT
CATSDGSSTTNEKLFF
>TRBJ2-5|TRBV5-5|TRBD1|many
TGTGCCAGCAGCTCGCAGGGGGAAGAGACCCAGTACTTC
CASSSQGEETQYF
>TRBJ2-6|TRBV7-2|NA|many
TGTGCCAGCAGCTCGCTTGGGGCCAACGTCCTGACTTTC
CASSSLGANVLTF
>TRBJ2-7|TRBV5-1|TRBD2|NA
TGCGCCAGCAGCTTGGGACTAGCGGGTCTCGAGCAGTACTTC
CASSLGLAGLEQYF
>TRBJ1-5|TRBV6-2/TRBV6-3|NA|many
TGTGCCAGCAGTTACGACAGCGATCAGCCCCAGAATTTT
CASSYDSDQPQNF
>TRBJ2-1|TRBV27|TRBD1|many
TGTGCCAGCAGCAGGACAGGGCTACTCAATGAGCAGTTCTTC
CASSRTGLLNEQFF
>TRBJ1-1|TRBV20-1|NA|many
TGCAGTGCTCTTACAGGGTTGTACACTGAAGCTTTCTTT
CSALTGLYTEAFF
>TRBJ2-7|TRBV5-1|NA|many
TGCGCCAGCAGCGGGGGGCTAGCAGGGAACGAGCAGTACTTC
CASSGGLAGNEQYF
>TRBJ1-2|TRBV7-9|NA|many
TGTGCCAGCAGCTTAGGCGGTCCGAATGGCTACACCTTC
CASSLGGPNGYTF
>TRBJ2-5|TRBV29-1|NA|many
TGCAGCGTTGAAGAGAGGAGGTCAGAGACCCAGTACTTC
CSVEERRSETQYF
>TRBJ1-1|TRBV11-2|NA|many
TGTGCCAGCAGCTTTTTTGGGGTTGGCACTGAAGCTTTCTTT
CASSFFGVGTEAFF
>TRBJ2-3|TRBV20-1|NA|many
TGCAGTGCTCCCGGGACCTCTCGCGATACGCAGTATTTT
CSAPGTSRDTQYF
>TRBJ1-5|TRBV7-8|NA|NA
TGTGCCAGCAGCTTAGTTAGAGGGGACCAAAGTCAGCCCCAGAATTTT
CASSLVRGDQSQPQNF
>TRBJ1-5|TRBV20-1|NA|many
TGCAGTGCCCTGGTCCCGGGGGAGCAGCCCCAGCATTTT
CSALVPGEQPQHF
>TRBJ2-3|TRBV18|NA|NA
TGTGCCAGCTCACCAGCAGATACGCAGTATTTT
CASSPADTQYF
>TRBJ1-2|TRBV7-2|NA|NA
TGTGCCAGCAGCTTAGAAGCGGAGAGTGGCTACACCTTC
CASSLEAESGYTF
>TRBJ2-1|TRBV28|NA|many
TGTGCCAGCAGTTTAATAAAGGGGAAGAATGAGCAGTTCTTC
CASSLIKGKNEQFF
>TRBJ2-2|TRBV29-1|NA|many
TGCAGCCTACGCGAAAGGGGCACCGGGGAGCTGTTTTTT
CSLRERGTGELFF
>TRBJ2-2|TRBV15|NA|many
TGTGCCACCAGCAGAGGAACAACGAACACCGGGGAGCTGTTTTTT
CATSRGTTNTGELFF
>TRBJ1-1|TRBV18|NA|many
TGTGCCAGCTCACCCCTACGGGGGTCCACTGAAGCTTTCTTT
CASSPLRGSTEAFF
>TRBJ2-1|TRBV6-5|TRBD2|many
TGTGCCAGCAGTCAACTAGCGGGAGGGTTTAACAATGAGCAGTTCTTC
CASSQLAGGFNNEQFF
>TRBJ1-5|TRBV6-1|NA|many
TGTGCCAGCATGAGGGCCCAGCTAAGGGGCAATCAGCCCCAGCATTTT
CASMRAQLRGNQPQHF
>TRBJ2-1|TRBV5-1|TRBD2|many
TGTGCCAGCAGCTTAGGGCTAGCGGGAGGGGATGAGCAGTTCTTC
CASSLGLAGGDEQFF
>TRBJ1-1|TRBV7-9|NA|few
TGTGCCAGCAGCTTATCAACAATGAACACTGAAGCTTTCTTT
CASSLSTMNTEAFF
>TRBJ2-7|TRBV2|TRBD1|many
TGTGCCAGCAAGCCGGGACAGGGGAACACCGAGCAGTACTTC
CASKPGQGNTEQYF